This T cell receptor (beta chain) was sequenced in a study of blood T cell repertoires in COVID-19. Authors' analysis steps: Reference gene primer amplification gave estimated nucleated cell counts. The table came from immunoSEQ multiplex PCR; TCRdb's copy has only in-frame clones and leaves some out. The DNA was the basis for D and trimming; V, J and clone size are from that table. The sample shows about 91,000 clones, 88% of them seen only once. This CDR3 comprises 15 residues. From germline, CDR1 is SQVTM and CDR2 ANQGSEA. After removal of 4 bases from V and 1 base from J, the junction contained 3 bases not matched to a gene.

The receptor comes from an elderly woman with active COVID-19. Sequenced input: peripheral blood. The rearrangement uses TRBV29-1 and TRBJ2-3; 12 bases map to TRBD2. The CDR3, as DNA: TGCAGCGTTGGTAGACTAGCGGGAGGCACAGATACGCAGTATTTT. Its protein is CSVGRLAGGTDTQYF.